This T cell receptor delta chain was sequenced for a study of Vδ1+ human thymocytes (dated by TCRdb to 2017 to 2018). Context from the whole study: The study characterised mRNA-level TRG and TRD CDR3 repertoires of highly purified Vdelta1+ thymocytes from young children as a data resource. Earlier work had validated the multiplex-based CDR3 amplicon strategy against 5'RACE-based methods for generating CDR3 amplicons.

Turning to this clone: It has no known antigen specificity. Base qualities are missing; no much larger clone stands one base away.

From V the trimming removes 4 bases and from J it removes 0 bases, while the gene matches leave 14 bases of the junction unaccounted for. The cysteine opens and the phenylalanine closes a CDR3 of 20 amino acids. Left in the record is the CDR3 DNA by itself, 60 bases read in frame from the first base. CDR1 and CDR2 were assigned from the germline V gene as TSWWSYY and QGS. Study-wide conclusions, independent of this receptor: Because no clustering by age or sex was observed, donors were not stratified by these variables in the analyses. In contrast to oligoclonal peripheral blood repertoires, thymic TRG and TRD repertoires appeared to be highly polyclonal with Gaussian CDR3 length distributions. Around a fifth of thymic TRD sequences were found to be Vdelta2 (and few were Vdelta3) despite high sort purity, in contrast to peripheral blood Vdelta1+ controls. The authors advised highly purified populations and single-cell validation, since unexpected Vdelta2 sequences could cause misinterpretation of bulk repertoire data. Many TRG clonotypes were found to be shared between donors (up to about 7x10^3), whereas TRD repertoires were found to be essentially private (max about 100 shared).

Thymic samples were depleted of alphabeta T cells, then CD3+ TCRVdelta1+ TCRVdelta2- thymocytes were FACS-sorted. Sorted Vdelta1+ thymocyte purity ranged from about 96% to 99.6%. Thymic specimens were obtained from 8 paediatric patients, aged from about 5 days to 16 months, who were undergoing corrective cardiac surgery. After the thymic tissue was dispersed, mononuclear cells were isolated using a Histopaque-1077 density gradient. The staining antibodies were anti-TCRVdelta1 clone TS8.2, anti-TCRVdelta2 clone B6, anti-CD3 clone HIT3a and anti-TCRalphabeta clone IP26. RNA was extracted with the RNeasy mini kit and reverse transcribed using Superscript III. Multiplex PCR was used to generate CDR3 amplicons, with pooled V-gene forward primers and a constant-region reverse primer carrying Illumina adaptor overhangs. After gel purification, the amplicons were indexed with Nextera index primers over approximately 8 extra PCR cycles and then purified using AMPure XP beads. Sequencing of libraries was performed on an Illumina MiSeq using paired-end 250 bp reads, dual indexing and a roughly 19% PhiX spike-in. In the authors' own workflow: FastQC was used to quality check the reads, while ea-utils fastq-join merged the TRG read pairs. Sequences were annotated with IMGT/HighV-QUEST, keeping only productive sequences with unambiguous V-gene assignment; clonotypes were defined by identical CDR3 sequence. VDJtools 1.1.1, tcR 2.2.3, Treemap and vegan Shannon diversity in R 3.4.4 were used for downstream analysis. TCRdb called clones afresh from the public reads with CATT; identical DNA rows were later merged. The V and J calls follow TCRdb's processing rather than the paper's. Here the sample has 20,000 to 25,000 delta-chain clones; roughly 29% occur a single time. About 1.4% of the sample is held by the ten biggest clonotypes.

The receptor's source is a boy younger than two who had congenital heart surgery. The chain is encoded by TRDV1 joined to TRDJ1, and TRDD3 aligns with 13 junction nucleotides. The specimen was Vdelta1+ gamma-delta thymocytes from the thymus. This sample's cell subset or site label indicates: FACS-sorted CD3+ TCRalphabeta- TCRVdelta1+ TCRVdelta2- thymocytes. At the DNA level, the sequence is TGTGCTCTTGGGGTTTCTTGCCCCACTGGGGGATACGAGTACACCGATAAACTCATCTTT. Translated, this is CALGVSCPTGGYEYTDKLIF.